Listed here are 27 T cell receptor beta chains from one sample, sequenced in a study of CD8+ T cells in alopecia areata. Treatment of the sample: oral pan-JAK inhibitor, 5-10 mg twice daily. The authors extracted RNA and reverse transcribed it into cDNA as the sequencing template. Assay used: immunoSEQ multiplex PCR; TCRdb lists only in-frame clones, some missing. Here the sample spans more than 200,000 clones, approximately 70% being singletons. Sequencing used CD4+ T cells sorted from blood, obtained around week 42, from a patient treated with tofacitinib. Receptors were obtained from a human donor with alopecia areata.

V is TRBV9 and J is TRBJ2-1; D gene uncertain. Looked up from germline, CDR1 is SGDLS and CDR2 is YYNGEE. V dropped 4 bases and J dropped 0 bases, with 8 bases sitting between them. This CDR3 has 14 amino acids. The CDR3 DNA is TGTGCCAGCAGCCTCGGTAGCTCCTACAATGAGCAGTTCTTC. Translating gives CASSLGSSYNEQFF.

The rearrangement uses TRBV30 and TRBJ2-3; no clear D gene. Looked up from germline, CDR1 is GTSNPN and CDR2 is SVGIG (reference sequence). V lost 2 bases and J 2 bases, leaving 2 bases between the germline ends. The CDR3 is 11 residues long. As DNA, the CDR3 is TGTGCCTGGAGTAACACAGATACGCAGTATTTT. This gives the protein CAWSNTDTQYF.

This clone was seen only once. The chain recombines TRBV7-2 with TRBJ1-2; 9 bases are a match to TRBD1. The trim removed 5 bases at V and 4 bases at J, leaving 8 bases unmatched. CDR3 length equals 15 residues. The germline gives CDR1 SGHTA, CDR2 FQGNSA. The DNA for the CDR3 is TGTGCCAGCAGCACCGGGACAGGGCTGGGCTATGGCTACACCTTC. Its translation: CASSTGTGLGYGYTF.

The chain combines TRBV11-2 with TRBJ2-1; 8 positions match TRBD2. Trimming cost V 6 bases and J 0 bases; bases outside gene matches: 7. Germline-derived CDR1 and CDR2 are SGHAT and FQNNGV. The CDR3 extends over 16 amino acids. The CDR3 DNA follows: TGTGCCAGCAGATCTATAGCGGGGAGCTCCTACAATGAGCAGTTCTTC. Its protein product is CASRSIAGSSYNEQFF.

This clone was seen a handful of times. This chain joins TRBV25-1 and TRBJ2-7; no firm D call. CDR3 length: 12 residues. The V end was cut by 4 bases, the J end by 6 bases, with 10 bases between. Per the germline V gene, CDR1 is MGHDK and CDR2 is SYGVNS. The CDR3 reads CASSGDKVEQYF. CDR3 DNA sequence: TGTGCCAGCAGTGGCGACAAAGTCGAGCAGTACTTC.

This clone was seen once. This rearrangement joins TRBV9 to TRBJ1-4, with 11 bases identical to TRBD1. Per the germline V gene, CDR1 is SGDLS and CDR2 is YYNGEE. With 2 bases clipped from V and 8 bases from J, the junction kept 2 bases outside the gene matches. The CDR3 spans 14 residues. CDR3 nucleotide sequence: TGTGCCAGCAGCGTCGGGACAGGGGGAGAAAAACTGTTTTTT. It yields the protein CASSVGTGGEKLFF.

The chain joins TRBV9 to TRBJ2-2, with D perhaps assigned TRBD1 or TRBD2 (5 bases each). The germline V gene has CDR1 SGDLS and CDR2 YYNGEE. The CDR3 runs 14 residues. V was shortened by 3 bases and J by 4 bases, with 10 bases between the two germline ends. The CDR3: CASSDWGSTGELFF. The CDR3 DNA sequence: TGTGCCAGCAGCGATTGGGGGTCCACCGGGGAGCTGTTTTTT.

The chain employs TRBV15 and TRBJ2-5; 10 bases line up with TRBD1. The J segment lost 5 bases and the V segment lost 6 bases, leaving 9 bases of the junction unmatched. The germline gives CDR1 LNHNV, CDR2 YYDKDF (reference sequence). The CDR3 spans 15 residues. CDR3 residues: CATSKTSDRGETQYF. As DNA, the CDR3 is TGTGCCACCAGTAAAACCTCGGACAGGGGGGAGACCCAGTACTTC.

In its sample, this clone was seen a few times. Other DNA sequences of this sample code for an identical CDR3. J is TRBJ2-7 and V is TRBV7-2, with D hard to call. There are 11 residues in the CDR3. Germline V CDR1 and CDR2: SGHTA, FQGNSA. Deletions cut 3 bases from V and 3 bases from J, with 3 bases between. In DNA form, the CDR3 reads TGTGCCAGCAGCTTCAGCTACGAGCAGTACTTC. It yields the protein CASSFSYEQYF.

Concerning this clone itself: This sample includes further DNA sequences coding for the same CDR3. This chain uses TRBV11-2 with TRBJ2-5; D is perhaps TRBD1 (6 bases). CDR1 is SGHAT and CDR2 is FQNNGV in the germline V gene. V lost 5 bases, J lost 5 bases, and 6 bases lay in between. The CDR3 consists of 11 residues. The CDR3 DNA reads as TGTGCCAGCAGCCAGGGGGAGACCCAGTACTTC. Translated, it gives CASSQGETQYF.

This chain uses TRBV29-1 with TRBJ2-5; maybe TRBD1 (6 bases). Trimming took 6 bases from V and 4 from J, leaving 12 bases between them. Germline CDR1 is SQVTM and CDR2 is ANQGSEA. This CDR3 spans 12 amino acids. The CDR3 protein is CSVHLGGETQYF. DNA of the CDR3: TGCAGCGTGCATCTAGGGGGAGAGACCCAGTACTTC. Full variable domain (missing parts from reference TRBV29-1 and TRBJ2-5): SAVISQKPSRDICQRGTSLTIQCQVDSQVTMMFWYRQQPGQSLTLIATANQGSEATYESGFVIDKFPISRPNLTFSTLTVSNMSPEDSSIYLCSVHLGGETQYFGPGTRLLVL.

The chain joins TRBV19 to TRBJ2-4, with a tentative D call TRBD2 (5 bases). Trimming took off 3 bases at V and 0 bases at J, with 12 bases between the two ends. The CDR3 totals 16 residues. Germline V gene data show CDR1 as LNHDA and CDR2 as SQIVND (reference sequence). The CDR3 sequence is CASSMRGKLAKNIQYF. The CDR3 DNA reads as TGTGCCAGTAGTATGAGAGGGAAACTAGCCAAAAACATTCAGTACTTC.

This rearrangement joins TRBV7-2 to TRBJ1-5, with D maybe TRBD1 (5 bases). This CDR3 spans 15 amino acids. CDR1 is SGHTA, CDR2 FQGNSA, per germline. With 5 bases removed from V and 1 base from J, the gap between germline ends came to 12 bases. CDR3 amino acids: CASSNYGGSNQPQHF. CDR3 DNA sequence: TGTGCCAGCAGCAACTATGGGGGGAGCAATCAGCCCCAGCATTTT.

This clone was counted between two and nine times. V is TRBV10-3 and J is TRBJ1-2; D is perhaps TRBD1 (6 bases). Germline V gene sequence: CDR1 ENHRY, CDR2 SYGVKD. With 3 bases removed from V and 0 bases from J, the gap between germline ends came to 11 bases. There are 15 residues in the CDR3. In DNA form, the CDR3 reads TGTGCCATCAGTGACGGCGCAGGGGCTAACTATGGCTACACCTTC. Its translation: CAISDGAGANYGYTF.

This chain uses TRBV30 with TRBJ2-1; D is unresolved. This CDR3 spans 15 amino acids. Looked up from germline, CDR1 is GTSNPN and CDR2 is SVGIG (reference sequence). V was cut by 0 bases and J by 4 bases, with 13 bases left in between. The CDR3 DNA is TGTGCCTGGAGTGTACTAAGGCTAGTGTACAATGAGCAGTTCTTC. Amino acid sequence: CAWSVLRLVYNEQFF. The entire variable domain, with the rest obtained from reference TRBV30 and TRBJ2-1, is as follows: SQTIHQWPATLVQPVGSPLSLECTVEGTSNPNLYWYRQAAGRGLQLLFYSVGIGQISSEVPQNLSASRPQDRQFILSSKKLLLSDSGFYLCAWSVLRLVYNEQFFGPGTRLTVL.

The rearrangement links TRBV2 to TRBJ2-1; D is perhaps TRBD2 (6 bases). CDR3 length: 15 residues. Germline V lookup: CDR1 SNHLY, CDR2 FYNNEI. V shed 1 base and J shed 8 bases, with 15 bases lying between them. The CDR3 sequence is CASSEGRTNSDEQFF. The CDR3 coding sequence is TGTGCCAGCAGTGAAGGCCGGACTAACAGCGATGAGCAGTTCTTC.

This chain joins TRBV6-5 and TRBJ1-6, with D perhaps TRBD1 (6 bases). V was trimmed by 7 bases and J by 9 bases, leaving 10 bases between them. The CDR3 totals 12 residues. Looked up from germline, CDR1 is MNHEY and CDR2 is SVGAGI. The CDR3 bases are TGTGCCAGCACCCGAGGGGGTTCACCCCTCCACTTT. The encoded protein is CASTRGGSPLHF.

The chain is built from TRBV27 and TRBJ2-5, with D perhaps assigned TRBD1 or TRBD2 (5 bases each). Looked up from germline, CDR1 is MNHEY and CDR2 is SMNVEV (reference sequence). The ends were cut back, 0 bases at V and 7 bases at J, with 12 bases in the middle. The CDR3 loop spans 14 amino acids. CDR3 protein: CASSLSRGVGTQYF. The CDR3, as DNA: TGTGCCAGCAGTTTATCCCGAGGGGTTGGGACCCAGTACTTC.

The CDR3 bases are TGCACCGGACAGGGGGAAGAGACCCAGTACTTC. Protein sequence: CTGQGEETQYF. The gene calls are TRBV29-1 and TRBJ2-5, with 10 bases matching TRBD1. Germline CDR1 reads SQVTM; CDR2 reads ANQGSEA. The CDR3 is made up of 11 amino acids.

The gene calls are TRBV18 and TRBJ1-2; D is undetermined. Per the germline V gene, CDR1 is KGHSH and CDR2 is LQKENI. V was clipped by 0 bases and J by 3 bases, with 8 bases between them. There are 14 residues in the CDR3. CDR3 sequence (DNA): TGTGCCAGCTCACCACCGAGTGGGGACTATGGCTACACCTTC. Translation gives CASSPPSGDYGYTF.

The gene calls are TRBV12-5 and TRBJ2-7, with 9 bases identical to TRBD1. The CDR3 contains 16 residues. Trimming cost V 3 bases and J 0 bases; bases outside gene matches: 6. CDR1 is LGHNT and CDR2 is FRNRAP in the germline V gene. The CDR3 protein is CASGFSGQGNSYEQYF. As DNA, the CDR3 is TGTGCTAGTGGTTTTTCGGGACAGGGTAACTCCTACGAGCAGTACTTC. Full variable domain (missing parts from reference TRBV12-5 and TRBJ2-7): DARVTQTPRHKVTEMGQEVTMRCQPILGHNTVFWYRQTMMQGLELLAYFRNRAPLDDSGMPKDRFSAEMPDATLATLKIQPSEPRDSAVYFCASGFSGQGNSYEQYFGPGTRLTVT.

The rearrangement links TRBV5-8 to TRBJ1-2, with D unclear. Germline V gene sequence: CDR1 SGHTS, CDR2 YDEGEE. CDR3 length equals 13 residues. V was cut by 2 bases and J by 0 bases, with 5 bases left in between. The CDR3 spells CASSFESNYGYTF. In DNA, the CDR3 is TGTGCCAGCAGCTTTGAATCTAACTATGGCTACACCTTC.

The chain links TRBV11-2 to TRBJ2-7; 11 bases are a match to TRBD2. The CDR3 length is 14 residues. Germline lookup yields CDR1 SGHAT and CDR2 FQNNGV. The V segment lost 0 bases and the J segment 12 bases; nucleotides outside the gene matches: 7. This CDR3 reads CASSLDRLAGQPYF. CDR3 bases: TGTGCCAGCAGCTTAGATAGACTAGCGGGGCAACCGTACTTC.

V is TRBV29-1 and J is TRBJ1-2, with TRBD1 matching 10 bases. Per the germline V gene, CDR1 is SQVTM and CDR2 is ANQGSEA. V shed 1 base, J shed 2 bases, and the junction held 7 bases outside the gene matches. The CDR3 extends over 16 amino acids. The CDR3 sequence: CSVEGARDRGNYGYTF. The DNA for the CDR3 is TGCAGCGTTGAAGGGGCCCGGGACAGGGGAAACTATGGCTACACCTTC.

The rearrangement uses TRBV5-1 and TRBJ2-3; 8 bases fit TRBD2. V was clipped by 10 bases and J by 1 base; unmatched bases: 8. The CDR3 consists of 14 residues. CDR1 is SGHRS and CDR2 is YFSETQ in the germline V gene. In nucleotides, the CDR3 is TGCGCCTCCCAAACGGGGGGGGGCACAGATACGCAGTATTTT. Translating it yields CASQTGGGTDTQYF.

DNA of the CDR3: TGTGCCAGCAGTCTATGGACTAGCGGGGAAACAGATACGCAGTATTTT. This translates into CASSLWTSGETDTQYF. The chain combines TRBV27 with TRBJ2-3; 12 positions agree with TRBD2. V dropped 5 bases and J dropped 3; count of bases not matched to a gene: 6. Germline V gene lookup returns CDR1 MNHEY and CDR2 SMNVEV (reference sequence). CDR3 length: 16 residues.

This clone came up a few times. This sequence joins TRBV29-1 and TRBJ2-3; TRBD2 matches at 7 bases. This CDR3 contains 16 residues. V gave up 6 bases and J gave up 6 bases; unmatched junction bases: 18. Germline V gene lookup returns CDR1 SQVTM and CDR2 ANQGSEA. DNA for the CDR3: TGCAGCGTAGTATTCCTAGCGGCTACCCGTGGGGATACGCAGTATTTT. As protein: CSVVFLAATRGDTQYF.